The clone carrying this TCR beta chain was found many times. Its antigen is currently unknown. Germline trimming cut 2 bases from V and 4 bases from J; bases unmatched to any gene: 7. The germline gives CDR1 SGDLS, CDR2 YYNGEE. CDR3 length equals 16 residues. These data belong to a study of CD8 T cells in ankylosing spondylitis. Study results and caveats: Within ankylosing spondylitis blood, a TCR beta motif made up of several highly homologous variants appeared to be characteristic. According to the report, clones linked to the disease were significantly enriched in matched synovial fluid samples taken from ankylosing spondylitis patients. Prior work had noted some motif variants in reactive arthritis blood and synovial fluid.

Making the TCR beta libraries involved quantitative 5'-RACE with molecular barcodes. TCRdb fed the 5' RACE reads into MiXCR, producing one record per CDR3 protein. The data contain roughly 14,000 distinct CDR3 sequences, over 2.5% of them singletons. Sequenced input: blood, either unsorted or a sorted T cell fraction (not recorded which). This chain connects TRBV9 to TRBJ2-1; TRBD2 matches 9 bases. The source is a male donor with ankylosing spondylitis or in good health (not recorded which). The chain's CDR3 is CASSVGAGGIYNEQFF. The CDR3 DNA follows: TGTGCCAGCAGCGTCGGCGCGGGAGGGATTTACAATGAGCAGTTCTTC.